This T cell receptor (beta chain) was sequenced in a study of identical twins. In germline, CDR1 is LGHNA, CDR2 YSLEER. The CDR3 extends over 16 amino acids. V lost 8 bases, J lost 4 bases, and 14 bases stayed unmatched. This clonotype has at least ten counts. No antigen is known for it. Broader study findings: It was possible that invariant MAIT and iNKT cells partly confounded the zero-insertion analyses. Cord blood beta clonotypes that were abundant carried fewer insertions, and memory repertoires showed no such trend.

A universal primer site was incorporated via template switching, and the cDNA contained unique molecular identifiers. TCRdb passed the 5' RACE reads through MiXCR, listing each CDR3 protein once. The profile covers about 200,000 distinct CDR3 sequences, with 6.5% to 8.5% appearing a single time and less than 2% taken by the ten largest. Only healthy Caucasians were included as donors. These same records also appear under a second study, on yellow fever vaccine responses in identical twins.

The sample taken for sequencing was memory (CD45RO+) T cells sorted from blood. This TCR was sampled from a woman between 18 and 29 years old in good health. The chain has TRBV4-3 and TRBJ2-1, with 7 bases identical to TRBD2. CDR3 residues: CASAQSGLADYNEQFF. CDR3 in DNA: TGCGCCAGCGCTCAATCGGGGCTAGCGGATTACAATGAGCAGTTCTTC.